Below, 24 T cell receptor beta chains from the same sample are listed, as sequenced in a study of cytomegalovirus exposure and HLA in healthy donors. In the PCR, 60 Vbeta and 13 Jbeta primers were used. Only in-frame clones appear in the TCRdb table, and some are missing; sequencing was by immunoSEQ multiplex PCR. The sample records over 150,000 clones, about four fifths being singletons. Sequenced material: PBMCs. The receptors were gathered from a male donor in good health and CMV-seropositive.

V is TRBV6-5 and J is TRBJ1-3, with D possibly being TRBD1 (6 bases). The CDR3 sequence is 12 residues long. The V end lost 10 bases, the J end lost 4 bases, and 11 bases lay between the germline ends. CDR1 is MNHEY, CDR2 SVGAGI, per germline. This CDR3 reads CATAGVGNTIYF. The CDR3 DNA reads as TGTGCCACCGCAGGGGTGGGAAACACCATATATTTT.

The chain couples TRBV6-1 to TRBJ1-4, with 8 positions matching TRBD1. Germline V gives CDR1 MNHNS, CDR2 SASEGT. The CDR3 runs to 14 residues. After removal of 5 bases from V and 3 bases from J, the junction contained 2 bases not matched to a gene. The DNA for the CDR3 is TGTGCCAGCAGTTTGGGACAGGCTAATGAAAAACTGTTTTTT. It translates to CASSLGQANEKLFF.

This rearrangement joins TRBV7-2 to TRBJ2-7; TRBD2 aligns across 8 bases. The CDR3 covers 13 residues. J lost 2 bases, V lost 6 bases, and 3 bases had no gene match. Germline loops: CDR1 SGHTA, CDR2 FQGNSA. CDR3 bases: TGTGCCAGCAGTACGGGAGGGCCCTACGAGCAGTACTTC. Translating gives CASSTGGPYEQYF.

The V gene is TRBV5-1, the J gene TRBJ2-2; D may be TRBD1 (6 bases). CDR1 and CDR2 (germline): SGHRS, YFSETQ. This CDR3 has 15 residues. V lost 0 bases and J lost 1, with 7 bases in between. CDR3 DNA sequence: TGCGCCAGCAGCTTGGACAGGGTGAACACCGGGGAGCTGTTTTTT. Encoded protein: CASSLDRVNTGELFF.

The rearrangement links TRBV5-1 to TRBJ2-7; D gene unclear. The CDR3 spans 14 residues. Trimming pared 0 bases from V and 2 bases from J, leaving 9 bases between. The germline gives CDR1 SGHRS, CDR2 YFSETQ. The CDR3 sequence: CASSLDNTPYEQYF. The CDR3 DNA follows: TGCGCCAGCAGCTTGGATAACACCCCCTACGAGCAGTACTTC.

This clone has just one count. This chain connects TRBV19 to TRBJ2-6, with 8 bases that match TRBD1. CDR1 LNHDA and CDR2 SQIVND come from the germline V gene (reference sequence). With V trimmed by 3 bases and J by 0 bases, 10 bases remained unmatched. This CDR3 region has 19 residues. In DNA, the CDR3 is TGTGCCAGTAGTATGGGGAACAGGGGGTCCACCTCTGGGGCCAACGTCCTGACTTTC. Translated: CASSMGNRGSTSGANVLTF. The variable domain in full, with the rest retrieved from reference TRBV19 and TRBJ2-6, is DGGITQSPKYLFRKEGQNVTLSCEQNLNHDAMYWYRQDPGQGLRLIYYSQIVNDFQKGDIAEGYSVSREKKESFPLTVTSAQKNPTAFYLCASSMGNRGSTSGANVLTFGAGSRLTVL.

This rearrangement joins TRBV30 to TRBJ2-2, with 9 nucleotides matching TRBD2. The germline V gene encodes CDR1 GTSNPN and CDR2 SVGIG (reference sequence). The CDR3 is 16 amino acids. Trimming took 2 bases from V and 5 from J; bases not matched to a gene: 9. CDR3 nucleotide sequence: TGTGCCTGGAGTAGTCCCGGACTAGCGAGAACCGGGGAGCTGTTTTTT. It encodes CAWSSPGLARTGELFF.

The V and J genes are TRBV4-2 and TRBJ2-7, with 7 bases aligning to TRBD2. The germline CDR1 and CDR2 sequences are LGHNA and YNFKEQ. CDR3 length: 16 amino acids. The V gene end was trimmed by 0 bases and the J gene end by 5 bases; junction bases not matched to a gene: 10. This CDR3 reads CASSQDVGGSVNEQYF. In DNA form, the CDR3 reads TGTGCCAGCAGCCAAGACGTCGGCGGGAGTGTCAACGAGCAGTACTTC.

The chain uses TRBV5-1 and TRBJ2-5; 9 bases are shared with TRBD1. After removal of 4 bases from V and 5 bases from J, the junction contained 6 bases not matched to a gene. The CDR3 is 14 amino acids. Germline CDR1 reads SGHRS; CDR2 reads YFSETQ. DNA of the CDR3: TGCGCCAGCAGCCCCCGACAGGGGGGGGAGACCCAGTACTTC. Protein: CASSPRQGGETQYF.

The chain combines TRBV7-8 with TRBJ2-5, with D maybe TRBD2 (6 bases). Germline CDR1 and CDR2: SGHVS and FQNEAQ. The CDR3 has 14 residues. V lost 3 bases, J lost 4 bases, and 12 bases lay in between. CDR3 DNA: TGTGCCAGCAGCTTGCGGGCTAGCGCAGAGACCCAGTACTTC. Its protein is CASSLRASAETQYF.

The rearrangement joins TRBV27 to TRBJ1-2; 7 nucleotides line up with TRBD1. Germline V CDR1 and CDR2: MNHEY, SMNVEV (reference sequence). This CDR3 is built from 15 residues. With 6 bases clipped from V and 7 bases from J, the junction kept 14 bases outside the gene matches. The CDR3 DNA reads TGTGCCAGCAGCCCCATCGACAGGGATAACCCTGGCTACACCTTC. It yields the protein CASSPIDRDNPGYTF.

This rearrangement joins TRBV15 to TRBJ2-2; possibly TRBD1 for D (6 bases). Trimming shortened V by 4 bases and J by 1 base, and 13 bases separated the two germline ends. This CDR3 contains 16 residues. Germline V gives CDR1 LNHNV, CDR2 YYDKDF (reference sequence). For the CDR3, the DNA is TGTGCCACCAGCAAACCTTCGACAGGGAACACCGGGGAGCTGTTTTTT. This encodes CATSKPSTGNTGELFF.

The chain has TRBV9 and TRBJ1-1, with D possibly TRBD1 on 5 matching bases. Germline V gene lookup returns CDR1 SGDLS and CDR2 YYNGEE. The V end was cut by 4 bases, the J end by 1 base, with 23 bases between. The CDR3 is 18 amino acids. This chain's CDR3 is CASSSPIDSFSENTEAFF. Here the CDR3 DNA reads TGTGCCAGCAGCTCACCCATAGACAGCTTTTCGGAGAACACTGAAGCTTTCTTT.

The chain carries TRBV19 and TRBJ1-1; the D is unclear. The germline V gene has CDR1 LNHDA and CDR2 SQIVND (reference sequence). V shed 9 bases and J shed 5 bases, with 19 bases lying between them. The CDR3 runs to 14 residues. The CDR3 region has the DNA TGTGCCAGCTCCCGGTGGGAGAGTGGGACTGAAGCTTTCTTT. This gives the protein CASSRWESGTEAFF. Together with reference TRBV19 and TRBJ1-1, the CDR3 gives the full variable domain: DGGITQSPKYLFRKEGQNVTLSCEQNLNHDAMYWYRQDPGQGLRLIYYSQIVNDFQKGDIAEGYSVSREKKESFPLTVTSAQKNPTAFYLCASSRWESGTEAFFGQGTRLTVV.

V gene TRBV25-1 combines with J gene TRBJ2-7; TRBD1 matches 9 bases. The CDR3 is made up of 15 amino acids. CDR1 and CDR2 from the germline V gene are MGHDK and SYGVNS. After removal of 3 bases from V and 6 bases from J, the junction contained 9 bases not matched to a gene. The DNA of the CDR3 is TGTGCCAGCAGTGATACCGGGACAGGGAACAGCGAGCAGTACTTC. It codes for CASSDTGTGNSEQYF.

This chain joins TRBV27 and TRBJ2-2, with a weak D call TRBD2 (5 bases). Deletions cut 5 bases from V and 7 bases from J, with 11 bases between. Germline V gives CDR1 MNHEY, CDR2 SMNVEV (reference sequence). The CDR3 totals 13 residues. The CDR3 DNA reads TGTGCCAGCAGTCCCCCCAGCGGCGGGGAGCTGTTTTTT. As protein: CASSPPSGGELFF.

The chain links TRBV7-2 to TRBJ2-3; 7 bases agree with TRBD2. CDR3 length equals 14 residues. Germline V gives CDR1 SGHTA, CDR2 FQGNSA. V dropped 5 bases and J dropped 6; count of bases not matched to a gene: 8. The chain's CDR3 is CASSLPVSGDTQYF. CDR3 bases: TGTGCCAGCAGCCTCCCGGTTAGCGGGGATACGCAGTATTTT.

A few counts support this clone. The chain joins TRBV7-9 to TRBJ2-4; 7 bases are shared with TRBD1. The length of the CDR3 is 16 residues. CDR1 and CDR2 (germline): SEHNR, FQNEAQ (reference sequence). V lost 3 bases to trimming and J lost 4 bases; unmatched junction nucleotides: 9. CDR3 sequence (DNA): TGTGCCAGCAGCTTGAGGGGGCCTACCCATAAAAACATTCAGTACTTC. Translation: CASSLRGPTHKNIQYF.

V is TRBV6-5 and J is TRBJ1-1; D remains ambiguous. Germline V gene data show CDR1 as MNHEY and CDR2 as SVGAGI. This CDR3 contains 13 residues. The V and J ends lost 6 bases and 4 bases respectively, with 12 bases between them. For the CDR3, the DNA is TGTGCCAGCAGGCCCGGGTTGACCACTGAAGCTTTCTTT. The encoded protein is CASRPGLTTEAFF.

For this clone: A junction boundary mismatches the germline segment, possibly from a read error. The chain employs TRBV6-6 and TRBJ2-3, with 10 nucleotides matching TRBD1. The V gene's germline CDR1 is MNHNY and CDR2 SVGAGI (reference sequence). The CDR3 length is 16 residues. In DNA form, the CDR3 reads TGTGCCAGCATTTACCACAGGACAGGGGGAACAGATACGCAGTATTTT. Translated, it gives CASIYHRTGGTDTQYF.

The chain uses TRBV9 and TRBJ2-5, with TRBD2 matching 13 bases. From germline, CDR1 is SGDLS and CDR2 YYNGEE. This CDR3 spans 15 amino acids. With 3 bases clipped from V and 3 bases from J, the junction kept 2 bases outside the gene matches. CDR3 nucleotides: TGTGCCAGCAGCGCCGGACTAGCGGGAGAAGAGACCCAGTACTTC. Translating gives CASSAGLAGEETQYF. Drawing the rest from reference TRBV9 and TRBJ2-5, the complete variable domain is DSGVTQTPKHLITATGQRVTLRCSPRSGDLSVYWYQQSLDQGLQFLIQYYNGEERAKGNILERFSAQQFPDLHSELNLSSLELGDSALYFCASSAGLAGEETQYFGPGTRLLVL.

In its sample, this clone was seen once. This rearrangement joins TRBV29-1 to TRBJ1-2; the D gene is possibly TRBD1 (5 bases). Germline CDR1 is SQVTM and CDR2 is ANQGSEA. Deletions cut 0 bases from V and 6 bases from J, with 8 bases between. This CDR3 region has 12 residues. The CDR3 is CSVEDRGDGYTF. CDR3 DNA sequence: TGCAGCGTTGAAGATCGGGGGGATGGCTACACCTTC.

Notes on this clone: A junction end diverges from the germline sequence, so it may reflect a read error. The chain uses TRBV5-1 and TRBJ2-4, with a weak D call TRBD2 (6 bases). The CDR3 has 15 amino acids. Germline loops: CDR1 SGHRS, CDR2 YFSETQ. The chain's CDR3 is CASSLVGGARNSQYF. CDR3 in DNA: TGCGCCAGCAGCTTGGTCGGGGGAGCTAGAAACAGTCAGTACTTC.

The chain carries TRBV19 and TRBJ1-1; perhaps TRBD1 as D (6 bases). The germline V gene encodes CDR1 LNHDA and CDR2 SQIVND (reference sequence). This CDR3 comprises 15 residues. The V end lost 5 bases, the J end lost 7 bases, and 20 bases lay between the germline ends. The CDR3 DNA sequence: TGTGCCAGTAGTTGGTCCCACAGGGTCCGAGGTGAAGCTTTCTTT. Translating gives CASSWSHRVRGEAFF.